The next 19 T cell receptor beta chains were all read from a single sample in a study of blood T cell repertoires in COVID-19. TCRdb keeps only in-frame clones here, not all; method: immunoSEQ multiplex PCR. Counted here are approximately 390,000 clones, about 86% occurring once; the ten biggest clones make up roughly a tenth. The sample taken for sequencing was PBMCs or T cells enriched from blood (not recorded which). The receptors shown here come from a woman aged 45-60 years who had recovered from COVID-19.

CDR3 amino acids: CATLSRGTEAFF. For the CDR3, the DNA is TGTGCCACCCTCTCCAGGGGCACTGAAGCTTTCTTT. J is TRBJ1-1 and V is TRBV28; D perhaps matches TRBD1 (6 bases). Germline V gene lookup returns CDR1 MDHEN and CDR2 SYDVKM. The V end was cut by 10 bases, the J end by 4 bases, with 13 bases between. The CDR3 covers 12 residues. Together with reference TRBV28 and TRBJ1-1, the CDR3 gives the full variable domain: DVKVTQSSRYLVKRTGEKVFLECVQDMDHENMFWYRQDPGLGLRLIYFSYDVKMKEKGDIPEGYSVSREKKERFSLILESASTNQTSMYLCATLSRGTEAFFGQGTRLTVV.

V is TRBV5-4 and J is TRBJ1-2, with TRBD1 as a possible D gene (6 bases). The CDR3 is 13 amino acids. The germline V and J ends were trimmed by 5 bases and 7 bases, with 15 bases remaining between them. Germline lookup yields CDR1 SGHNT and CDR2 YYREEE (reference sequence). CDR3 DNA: TGTGCCAGCAGACAACAGGGCTCCTCTGGCTACACCTTC. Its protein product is CASRQQGSSGYTF.

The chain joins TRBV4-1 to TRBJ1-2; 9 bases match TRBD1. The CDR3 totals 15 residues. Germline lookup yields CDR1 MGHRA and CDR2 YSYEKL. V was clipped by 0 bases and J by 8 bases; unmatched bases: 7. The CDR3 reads CASSQDIGQGFGYTF. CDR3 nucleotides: TGCGCCAGCAGCCAAGATATCGGACAGGGGTTCGGCTACACCTTC.

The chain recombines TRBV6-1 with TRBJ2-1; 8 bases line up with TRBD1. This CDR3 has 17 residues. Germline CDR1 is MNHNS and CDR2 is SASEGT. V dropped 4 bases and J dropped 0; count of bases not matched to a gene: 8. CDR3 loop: CASSGVRGPVSYNEQFF. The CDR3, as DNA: TGTGCCAGCAGTGGGGTCAGGGGGCCCGTCTCCTACAATGAGCAGTTCTTC.

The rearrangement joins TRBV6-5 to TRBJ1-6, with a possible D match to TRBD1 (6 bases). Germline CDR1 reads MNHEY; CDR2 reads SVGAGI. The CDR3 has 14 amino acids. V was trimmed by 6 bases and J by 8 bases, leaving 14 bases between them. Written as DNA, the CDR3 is TGTGCCAGCAGATCGGGGAACAGGGATTCACCCCTCCACTTT. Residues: CASRSGNRDSPLHF.

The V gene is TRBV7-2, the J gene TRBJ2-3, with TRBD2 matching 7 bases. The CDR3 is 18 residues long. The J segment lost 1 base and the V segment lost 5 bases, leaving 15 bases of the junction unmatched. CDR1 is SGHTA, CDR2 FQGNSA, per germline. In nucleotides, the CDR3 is TGTGCCAGCAGCCACCCCGGGGGACGGAGCGGGGGCACAGATACGCAGTATTTT. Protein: CASSHPGGRSGGTDTQYF. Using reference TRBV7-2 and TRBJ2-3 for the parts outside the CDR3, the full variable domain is GAGVSQSPSNKVTEKGKDVELRCDPISGHTALYWYRQSLGQGLEFLIYFQGNSAPDKSGLPSDRFSAERTGGSVSTLTIQRTQQEDSAVYLCASSHPGGRSGGTDTQYFGPGTRLTVL.

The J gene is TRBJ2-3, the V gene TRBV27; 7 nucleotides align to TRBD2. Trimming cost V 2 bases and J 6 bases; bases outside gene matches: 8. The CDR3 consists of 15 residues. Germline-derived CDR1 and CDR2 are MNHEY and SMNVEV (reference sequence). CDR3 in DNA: TGTGCCAGCAGTTTACTAGCGGCGAGACGCGATACGCAGTATTTT. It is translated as CASSLLAARRDTQYF.

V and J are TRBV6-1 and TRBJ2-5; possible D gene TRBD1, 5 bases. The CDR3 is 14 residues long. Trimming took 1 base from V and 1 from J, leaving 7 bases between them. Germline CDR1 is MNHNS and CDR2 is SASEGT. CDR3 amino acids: CASSEGTIQETQYF. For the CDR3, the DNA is TGTGCCAGCAGTGAAGGGACAATCCAAGAGACCCAGTACTTC.

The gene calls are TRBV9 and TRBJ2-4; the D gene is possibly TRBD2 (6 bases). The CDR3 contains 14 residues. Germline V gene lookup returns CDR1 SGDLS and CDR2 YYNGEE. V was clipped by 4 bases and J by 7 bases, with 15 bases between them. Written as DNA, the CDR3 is TGTGCCAGCAGCCCGCGACTAGGCCATAACATTCAGTACTTC. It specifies CASSPRLGHNIQYF.

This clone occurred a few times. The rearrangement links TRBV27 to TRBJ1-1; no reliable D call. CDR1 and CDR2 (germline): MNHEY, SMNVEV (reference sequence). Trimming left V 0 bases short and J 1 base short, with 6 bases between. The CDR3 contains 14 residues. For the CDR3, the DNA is TGTGCCAGCAGTTTATCGTTCGGGAACACTGAAGCTTTCTTT. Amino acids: CASSLSFGNTEAFF.

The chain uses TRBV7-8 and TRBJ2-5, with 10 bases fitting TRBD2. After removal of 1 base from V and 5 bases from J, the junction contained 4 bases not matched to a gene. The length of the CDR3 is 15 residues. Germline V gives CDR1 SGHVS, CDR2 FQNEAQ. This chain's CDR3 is CASSLGGLAMETQYF. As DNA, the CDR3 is TGTGCCAGCAGCTTAGGGGGACTAGCGATGGAGACCCAGTACTTC.

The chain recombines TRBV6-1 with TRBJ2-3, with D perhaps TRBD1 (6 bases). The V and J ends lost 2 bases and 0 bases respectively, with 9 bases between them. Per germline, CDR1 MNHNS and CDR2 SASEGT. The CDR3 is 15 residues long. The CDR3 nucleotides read TGTGCCAGCAGTGAATACGGGACAAGCACAGATACGCAGTATTTT. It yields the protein CASSEYGTSTDTQYF.

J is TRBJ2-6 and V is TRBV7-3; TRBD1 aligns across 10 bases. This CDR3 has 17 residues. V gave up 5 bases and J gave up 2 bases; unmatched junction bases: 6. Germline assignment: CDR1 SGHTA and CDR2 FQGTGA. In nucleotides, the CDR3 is TGTGCCAGCAGCCCGGGACAGGGGAGGCCTGGGGCCAACGTCCTGACTTTC. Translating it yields CASSPGQGRPGANVLTF.

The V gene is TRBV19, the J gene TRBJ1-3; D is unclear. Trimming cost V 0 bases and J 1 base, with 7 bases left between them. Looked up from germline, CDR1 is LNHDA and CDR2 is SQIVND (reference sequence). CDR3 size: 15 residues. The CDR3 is CASSIDGGSGNTIYF. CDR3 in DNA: TGTGCCAGTAGTATAGATGGAGGGTCTGGAAACACCATATATTTT.

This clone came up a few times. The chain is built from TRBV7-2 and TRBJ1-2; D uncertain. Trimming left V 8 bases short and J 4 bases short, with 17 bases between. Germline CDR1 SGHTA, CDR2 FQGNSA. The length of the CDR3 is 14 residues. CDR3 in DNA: TGTGCCAGCGGCGGCGGGTTCCCTTCCTATGGCTACACCTTC. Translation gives CASGGGFPSYGYTF.

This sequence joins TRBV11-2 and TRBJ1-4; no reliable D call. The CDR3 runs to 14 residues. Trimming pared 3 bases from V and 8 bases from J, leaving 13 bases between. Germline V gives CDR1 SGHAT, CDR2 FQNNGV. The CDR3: CASSLDFNREKLFF. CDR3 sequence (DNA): TGTGCCAGCAGCTTGGACTTTAATCGGGAAAAACTGTTTTTT.

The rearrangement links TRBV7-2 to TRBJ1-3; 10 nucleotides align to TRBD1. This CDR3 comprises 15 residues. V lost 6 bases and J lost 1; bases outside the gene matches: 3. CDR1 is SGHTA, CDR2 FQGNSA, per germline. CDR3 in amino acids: CASSRDRGSGNTIYF. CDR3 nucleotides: TGTGCCAGCAGTCGGGACAGGGGATCTGGAAACACCATATATTTT. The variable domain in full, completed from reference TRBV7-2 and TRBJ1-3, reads GAGVSQSPSNKVTEKGKDVELRCDPISGHTALYWYRQSLGQGLEFLIYFQGNSAPDKSGLPSDRFSAERTGGSVSTLTIQRTQQEDSAVYLCASSRDRGSGNTIYFGEGSWLTVV.

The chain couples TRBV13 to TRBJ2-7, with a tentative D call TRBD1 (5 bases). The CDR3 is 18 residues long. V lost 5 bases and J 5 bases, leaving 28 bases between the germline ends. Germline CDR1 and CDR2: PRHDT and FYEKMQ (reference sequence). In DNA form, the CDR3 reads TGTGCCAGCAGCACCTTAGAACTCAGGGTTAATGGTAGGAACGAGCAGTACTTC. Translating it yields CASSTLELRVNGRNEQYF.

Here the CDR3 DNA reads TGTGCCACTTCCCCTCCGTACTCTGGAAACACCATATATTTT. Encoded protein: CATSPPYSGNTIYF. The rearrangement links TRBV7-9 to TRBJ1-3, with D uncertain. The germline V and J ends were trimmed by 10 bases and 0 bases, with 13 bases remaining between them. CDR1 is SEHNR, CDR2 FQNEAQ, per germline (reference sequence). The CDR3 is made up of 14 amino acids.